This record looks at one T cell receptor (beta chain) sequence and its context. MiXCR, applied by TCRdb to the RT-PCR reads, yields one record per CDR3 protein. This table has about 680,000 distinct CDR3 sequences, approximately 15% appearing once. The CDR3 runs 15 residues. The ends were cut back, 5 bases at V and 6 bases at J, with 16 bases in the middle. In germline, CDR1 is MNHEY, CDR2 SMNVEV (reference sequence). The origin of this receptor is a female donor in good health, serving as a healthy control. The chain combines TRBV27 with TRBJ2-2; either TRBD1 or TRBD2 may fit D (5 bases each). Specimen: memory CD4+ T cells from blood. CDR3 amino acids: CASSPQVGVAGELFF. CDR3 nucleotide sequence: TGTGCCAGCAGTCCACAGGTCGGGGTGGCCGGGGAGCTGTTTTTT.